This TCR beta chain is from a study of T cell repertoires in cytomegalovirus infection. This clonotype has at least ten counts. Its antigen is undetermined. Germline CDR1 and CDR2: KGHDR and SFDVKD. The CDR3 loop spans 12 amino acids. V was cut by 9 bases and J by 3 bases, with 7 bases left in between. MiXCR was run by TCRdb on the reads, yielding one entry per CDR3 protein. The sample holds 110,000 or so distinct CDR3 sequences; around 28% are singletons and the top ten take about 81%. This receptor was taken from a human donor in good health (CMV status not recorded). Some clones in this sample may be carry-over from other donors' samples. The sample consisted of CD8+ T cells from cultured PBMCs, taken from culture after CMV antigen stimulation. This chain connects TRBV24-1 to TRBJ2-2; D gene uncertain. CDR3 sequence reads: CATRGDTGELFF. CDR3 coding DNA: TGTGCCACCCGCGGCGACACCGGGGAGCTGTTTTTT.